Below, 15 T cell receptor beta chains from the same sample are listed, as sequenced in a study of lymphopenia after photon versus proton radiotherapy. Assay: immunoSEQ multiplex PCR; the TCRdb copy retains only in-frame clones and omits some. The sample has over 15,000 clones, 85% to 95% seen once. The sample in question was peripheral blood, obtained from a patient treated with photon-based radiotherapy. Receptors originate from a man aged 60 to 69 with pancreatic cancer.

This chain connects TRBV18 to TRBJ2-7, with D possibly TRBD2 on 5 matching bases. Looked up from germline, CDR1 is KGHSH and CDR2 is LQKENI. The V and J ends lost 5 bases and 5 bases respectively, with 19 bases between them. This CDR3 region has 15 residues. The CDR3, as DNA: TGTGCCAGCTCAATCGACGGGAAGGTCGTGGACGAGCAGTACTTC. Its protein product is CASSIDGKVVDEQYF.

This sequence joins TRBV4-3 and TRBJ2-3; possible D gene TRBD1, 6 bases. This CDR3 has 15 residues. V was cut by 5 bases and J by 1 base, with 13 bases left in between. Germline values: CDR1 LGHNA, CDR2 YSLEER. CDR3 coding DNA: TGCGCCAGCAGCAGACAGGTCTGGGGCACAGATACGCAGTATTTT. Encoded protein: CASSRQVWGTDTQYF.

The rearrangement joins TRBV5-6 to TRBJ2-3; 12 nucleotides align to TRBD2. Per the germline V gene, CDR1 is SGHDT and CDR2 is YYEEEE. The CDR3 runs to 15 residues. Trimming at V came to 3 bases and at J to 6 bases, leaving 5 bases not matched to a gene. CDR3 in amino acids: CASSSGLAGSDTQYF. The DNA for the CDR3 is TGTGCCAGCAGCTCCGGACTAGCGGGGTCTGATACGCAGTATTTT.

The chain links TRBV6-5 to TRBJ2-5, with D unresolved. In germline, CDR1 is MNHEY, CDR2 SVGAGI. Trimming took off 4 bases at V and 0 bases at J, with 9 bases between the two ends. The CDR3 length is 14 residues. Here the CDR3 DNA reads TGTGCCAGCAGTTTATCCAAGTACCAAGAGACCCAGTACTTC. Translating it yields CASSLSKYQETQYF.

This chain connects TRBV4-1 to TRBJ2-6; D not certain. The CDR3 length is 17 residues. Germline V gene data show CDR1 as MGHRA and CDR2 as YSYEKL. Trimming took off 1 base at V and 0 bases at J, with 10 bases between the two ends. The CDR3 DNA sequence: TGCGCCAGCAGCCAAGCGCCAGTCAGCTCTGGGGCCAACGTCCTGACTTTC. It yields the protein CASSQAPVSSGANVLTF.

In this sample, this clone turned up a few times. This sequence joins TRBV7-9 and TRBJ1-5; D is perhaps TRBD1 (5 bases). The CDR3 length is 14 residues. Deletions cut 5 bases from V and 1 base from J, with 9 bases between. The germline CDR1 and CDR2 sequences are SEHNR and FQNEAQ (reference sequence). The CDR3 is CASSHRDSNQPQHF. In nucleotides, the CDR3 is TGTGCCAGCAGCCACCGGGACAGCAATCAGCCCCAGCATTTT.

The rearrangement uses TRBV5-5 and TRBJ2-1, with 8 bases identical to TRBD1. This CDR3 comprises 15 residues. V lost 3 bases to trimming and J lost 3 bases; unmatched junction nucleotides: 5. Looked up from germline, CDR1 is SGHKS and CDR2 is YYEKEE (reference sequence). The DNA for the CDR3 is TGTGCCAGCAGCTCCGGGACAGGAGGCTACAATGAGCAGTTCTTC. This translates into CASSSGTGGYNEQFF.

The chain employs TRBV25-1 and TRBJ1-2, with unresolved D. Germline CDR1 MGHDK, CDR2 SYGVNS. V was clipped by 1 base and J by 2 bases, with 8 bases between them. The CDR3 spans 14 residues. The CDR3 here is CASSELGRNYGYTF. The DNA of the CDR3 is TGTGCCAGCAGTGAATTGGGCAGAAACTATGGCTACACCTTC.

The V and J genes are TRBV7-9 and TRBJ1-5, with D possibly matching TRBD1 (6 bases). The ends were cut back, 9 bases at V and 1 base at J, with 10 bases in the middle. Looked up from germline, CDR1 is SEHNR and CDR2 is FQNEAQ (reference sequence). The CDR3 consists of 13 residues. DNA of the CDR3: TGTGCCAGTGCAGGGGTCAGCAATCAGCCCCAGCATTTT. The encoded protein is CASAGVSNQPQHF.

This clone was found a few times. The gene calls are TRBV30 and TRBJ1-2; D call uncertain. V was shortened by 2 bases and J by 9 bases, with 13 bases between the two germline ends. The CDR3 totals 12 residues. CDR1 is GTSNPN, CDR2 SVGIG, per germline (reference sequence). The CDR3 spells CAWSQDGSRYTF. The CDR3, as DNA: TGTGCCTGGAGTCAGGACGGAAGTCGCTACACCTTC.

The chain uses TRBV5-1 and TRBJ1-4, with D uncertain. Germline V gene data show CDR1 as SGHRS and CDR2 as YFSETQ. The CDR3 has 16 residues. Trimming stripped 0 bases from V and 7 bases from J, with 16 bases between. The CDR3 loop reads CASSLERPGLSEKLFF. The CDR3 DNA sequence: TGCGCCAGCAGCTTGGAAAGGCCAGGCTTGAGTGAAAAACTGTTTTTT.

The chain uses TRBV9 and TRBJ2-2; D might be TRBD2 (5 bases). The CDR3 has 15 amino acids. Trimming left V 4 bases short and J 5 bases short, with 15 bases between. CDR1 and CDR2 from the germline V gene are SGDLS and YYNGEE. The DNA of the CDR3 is TGTGCCAGCAGCCCCACAGAGGGATGGACCGGGGAGCTGTTTTTT. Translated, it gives CASSPTEGWTGELFF.

The chain's CDR3 is CSVARGGAGQPQHF. As DNA, the CDR3 is TGCAGCGTTGCCCGCGGGGGCGCGGGTCAGCCCCAGCATTTT. The genes are TRBV29-1 and TRBJ1-5; a weak D match, TRBD1 (6 bases). Germline lookup yields CDR1 SQVTM and CDR2 ANQGSEA. CDR3 length: 14 residues. V lost 4 bases and J lost 6, with 16 bases in between.

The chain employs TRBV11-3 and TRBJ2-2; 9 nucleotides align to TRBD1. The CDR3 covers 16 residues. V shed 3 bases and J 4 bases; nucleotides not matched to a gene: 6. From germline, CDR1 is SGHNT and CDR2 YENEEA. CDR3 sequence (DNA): TGTGCCAGCAGCTTCAATACAGGGGGCACCACCGGGGAGCTGTTTTTT. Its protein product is CASSFNTGGTTGELFF.

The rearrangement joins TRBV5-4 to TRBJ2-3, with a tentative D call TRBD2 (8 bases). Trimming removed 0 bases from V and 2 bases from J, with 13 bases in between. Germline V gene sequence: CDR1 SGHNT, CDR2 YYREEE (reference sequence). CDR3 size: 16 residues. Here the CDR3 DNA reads TGTGCCAGCAGCTTGGTAGCGGGACAGTTCACAGATACGCAGTATTTT. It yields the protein CASSLVAGQFTDTQYF.